This T cell receptor (beta chain) was captured in a study of metastatic and nonmetastatic thyroid tumors. About the study: From malignant and benign thyroid patients, repertoires in blood and in tumor or nodule tissue were compared.

General study results and limits: Patients with malignant thyroid tumors reportedly had significantly higher TCR beta diversity than those with benign nodules, in blood and tumor.

Trimming took 6 bases from V and 4 from J; bases not matched to a gene: 9. Germline V gene data show CDR1 as SGHTA and CDR2 as FQGNSA. The CDR3 has 14 amino acids. A note on this clone: Its cognate antigen is unknown.

Patients were all untreated before their thyroid surgery. How the authors handled the data: Clinicopathological groups of papillary thyroid cancer showed CDR3 differences that were used to build a distant-metastasis classifier. TCRdb re-called the PCR reads with MiXCR. The V and J calls follow TCRdb's processing rather than the paper's. The data hold 20,000 to 25,000 clones, with around 20% observed a single time. The TCR comes from a female donor with papillary thyroid cancer or a benign thyroid nodule (not recorded which). Some clones in this sample may be carry-over from other donors' samples. The chain links TRBV7-2 to TRBJ2-7; TRBD2 agrees at 7 bases. Material: blood. CDR3 protein: CASRTRGGGYEQYF. The CDR3 DNA reads TGTGCCAGCAGAACCCGTGGGGGGGGGTACGAGCAGTACTTC.